The entry below describes one T cell receptor beta chain. Seattle cases were enrolled at active infection and followed longitudinally. This specimen comes from a study of blood T cell repertoires in COVID-19. The table came from immunoSEQ multiplex PCR; TCRdb's copy has only in-frame clones and leaves some out. The sample lists more than 60,000 clones; 88% were seen once. The CDR3 runs 16 residues. Germline V gene lookup returns CDR1 MGHRA and CDR2 YSYEKL. J gave up 0 bases and V 3 bases, and 6 bases lay outside the gene matches. The rearrangement joins TRBV4-1 to TRBJ2-5; 8 bases match TRBD2. Sequences were obtained from peripheral blood. This TCR came from a woman in her sixties with COVID-19, enrolled during active disease. Here the CDR3 reads CASSQSSGLDQETQYF. CDR3 nucleotides: TGCGCCAGCAGCCAGTCCTCGGGACTAGACCAAGAGACCCAGTACTTC.